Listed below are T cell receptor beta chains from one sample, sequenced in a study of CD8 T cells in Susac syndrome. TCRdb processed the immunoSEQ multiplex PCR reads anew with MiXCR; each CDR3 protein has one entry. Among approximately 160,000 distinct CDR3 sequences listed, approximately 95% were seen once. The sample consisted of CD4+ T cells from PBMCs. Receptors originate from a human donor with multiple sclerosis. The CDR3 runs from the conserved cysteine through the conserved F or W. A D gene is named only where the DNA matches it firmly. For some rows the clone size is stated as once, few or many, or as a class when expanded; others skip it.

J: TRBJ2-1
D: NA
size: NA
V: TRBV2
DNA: TGTGCCAGCAGTGAGGCATCGCGGGGCTACAATGAGCAGTTCTTC
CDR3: CASSEASRGYNEQFF

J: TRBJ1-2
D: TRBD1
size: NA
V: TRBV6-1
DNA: TGTGCCAGCAGTCTGGGACAGGTGAACTATGGCTACACCTTC
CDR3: CASSLGQVNYGYTF

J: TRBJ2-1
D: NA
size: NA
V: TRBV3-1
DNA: TGTGCCAGCAGCTCTCGGACTTTCTACAATGAGCAGTTCTTC
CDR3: CASSSRTFYNEQFF

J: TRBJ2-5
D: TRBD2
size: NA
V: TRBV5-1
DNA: TGCGCCAGCAGGCCGGGACTAGCTGGCGAGACCCAGTACTTC
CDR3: CASRPGLAGETQYF

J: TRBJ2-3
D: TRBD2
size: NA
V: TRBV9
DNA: TGTGCCAGCAGCGTAGGTGTAGCGGGGGGAGATACGCAGTATTTT
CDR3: CASSVGVAGGDTQYF

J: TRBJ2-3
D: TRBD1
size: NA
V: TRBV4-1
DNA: TGCGCCAGCAGCCGAGAGAGCACAGGGGTTAGCACAGATACGCAGTATTTT
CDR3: CASSRESTGVSTDTQYF

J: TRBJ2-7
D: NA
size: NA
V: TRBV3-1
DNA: TGTGCCAGCAGCCAGGAGGGCAGGACCTACGAGCAGTACTTC
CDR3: CASSQEGRTYEQYF

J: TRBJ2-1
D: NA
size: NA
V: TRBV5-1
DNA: TGCGCCAGCAGCTTCTCCGGGGGCCACAATGAGCAGTTCTTC
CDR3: CASSFSGGHNEQFF

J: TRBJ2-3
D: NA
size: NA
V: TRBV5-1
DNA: TGCGCCAGCAGATCTGGATCTAGCGCTGGCACAGATACGCAGTATTTT
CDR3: CASRSGSSAGTDTQYF

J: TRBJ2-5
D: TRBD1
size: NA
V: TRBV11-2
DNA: TGTGCCAGCAGCTCCGGGACAGGGGGCAAAGAGACCCAGTACTTC
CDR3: CASSSGTGGKETQYF

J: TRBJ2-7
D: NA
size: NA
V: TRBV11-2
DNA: TGTGCCAGCAGCTTAGGAGGGGGTGGCTACGAGCAGTACTTC
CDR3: CASSLGGGGYEQYF

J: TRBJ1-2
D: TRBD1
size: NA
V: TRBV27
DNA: TGTGCCAGCAGCGCGGGGACAGGGGCTACCTATGGCTACACCTTC
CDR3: CASSAGTGATYGYTF

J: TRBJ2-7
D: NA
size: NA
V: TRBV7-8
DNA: TGTGCCAGCAGCTTAGTAGCTTTAAGCAACAACGAGCAGTACTTC
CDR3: CASSLVALSNNEQYF

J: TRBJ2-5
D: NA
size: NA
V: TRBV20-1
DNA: TGCAGTGCAAGGACTACCCAAGAGACCCAGTACTTC
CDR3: CSARTTQETQYF

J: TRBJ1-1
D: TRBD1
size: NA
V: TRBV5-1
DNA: TGCGCCAGCAGCTTCGGGGACAGGGGCCGGGACACTGAAGCTTTCTTT
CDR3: CASSFGDRGRDTEAFF

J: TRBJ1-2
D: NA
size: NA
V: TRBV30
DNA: TGTGCCTGGAGTCCGTTGGGAGACACCCGAAGGGACTATGGCTACACCTTC
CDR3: CAWSPLGDTRRDYGYTF

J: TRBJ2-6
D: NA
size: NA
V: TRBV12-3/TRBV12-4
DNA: TGTGCCAGCAGTTTAGCTCCCGAGAGACAAACTGGGGCCAACGTCCTGACTTTC
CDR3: CASSLAPERQTGANVLTF

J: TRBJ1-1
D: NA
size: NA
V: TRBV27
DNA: TGTGCCAGCAGTCTCCGACAGGAACCGAACACTGAAGCTTTCTTT
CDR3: CASSLRQEPNTEAFF

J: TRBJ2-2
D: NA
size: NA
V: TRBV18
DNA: TGTGCCAGCTCACCACCGAATGCCCATGCGAAGAGCGGGGAGCTGTTTTTT
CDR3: CASSPPNAHAKSGELFF

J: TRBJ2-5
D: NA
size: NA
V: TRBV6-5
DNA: TGTGCCAGCAGTTACTCTTCTGGGAGAGGAGAGACCCAGTACTTC
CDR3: CASSYSSGRGETQYF

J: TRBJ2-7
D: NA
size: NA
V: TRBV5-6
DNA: TGTGCCAGCAGCCCCCTTGGAATCGGACGGGGTTACTCCTACGAGCAGTACTTC
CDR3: CASSPLGIGRGYSYEQYF

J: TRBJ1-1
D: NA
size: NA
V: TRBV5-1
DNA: TGCGCCAGCAAGATCTTGCCGCTGGGGGGGAGCACTGAAGCTTTCTTT
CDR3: CASKILPLGGSTEAFF

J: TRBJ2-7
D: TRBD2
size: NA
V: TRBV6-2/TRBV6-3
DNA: TGTGCCAGCAGTTACTCGACTAGCGGCTCCTACGAGCAGTACTTC
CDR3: CASSYSTSGSYEQYF

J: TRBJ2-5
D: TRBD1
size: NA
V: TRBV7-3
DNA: TGTGCCAGCAGCCCAACAGGGGTCGGGGAGACCCAGTACTTC
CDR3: CASSPTGVGETQYF

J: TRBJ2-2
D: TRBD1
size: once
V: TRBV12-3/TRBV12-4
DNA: TGTGCCAGCACCCCCTCGGCAGGGGGCAGTTCCGGGGAGCTGTTTTTT
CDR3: CASTPSAGGSSGELFF

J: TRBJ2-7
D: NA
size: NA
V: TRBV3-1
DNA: TGTGCCAGCAGCCAAGACGCAGGGAACGAGCAGTACTTC
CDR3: CASSQDAGNEQYF

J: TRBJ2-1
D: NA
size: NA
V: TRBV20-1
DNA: TGCAGTGCCCCTAAACCGGGACTTAAGTACAATGAGCAGTTCTTC
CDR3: CSAPKPGLKYNEQFF

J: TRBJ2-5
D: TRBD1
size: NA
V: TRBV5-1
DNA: TGCGCCAGCAGCTACCTCCCCCCGGGACAGTCCATACAAGAGACCCAGTACTTC
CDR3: CASSYLPPGQSIQETQYF

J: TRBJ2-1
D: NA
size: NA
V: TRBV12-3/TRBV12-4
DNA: TGTGCCATCCAGGGGAGCTCCTACAATGAGCAGTTCTTC
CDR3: CAIQGSSYNEQFF

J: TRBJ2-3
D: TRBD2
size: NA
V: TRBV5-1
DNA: TGCGCCAGCAGCCTCCCAGCGGGAACAGATACGCAGTATTTT
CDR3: CASSLPAGTDTQYF

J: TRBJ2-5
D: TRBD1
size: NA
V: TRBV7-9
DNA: TGTGCCAGCAGCTACGAGACAGGGGACGAGACCCAGTACTTC
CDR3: CASSYETGDETQYF

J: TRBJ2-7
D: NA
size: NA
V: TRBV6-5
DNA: TGTGCCAGCAGGCCTATTAGCAGTGGTGTCTACGAGCAGTACTTC
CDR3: CASRPISSGVYEQYF

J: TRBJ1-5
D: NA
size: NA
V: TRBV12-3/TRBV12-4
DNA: TGTGCCAGCAGTTATAAGGTTCAGCCCCAGCATTTT
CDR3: CASSYKVQPQHF

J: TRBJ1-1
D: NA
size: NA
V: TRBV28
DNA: TGTGCCAGCAGTTTATGGGGAAAGGGCGGGAGCACTGAAGCTTTCTTT
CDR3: CASSLWGKGGSTEAFF

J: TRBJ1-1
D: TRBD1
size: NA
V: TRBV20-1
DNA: TGCAGTGCTAAACAGGGGTCGGCTGAAGCTTTCTTT
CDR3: CSAKQGSAEAFF

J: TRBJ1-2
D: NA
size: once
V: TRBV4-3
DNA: TGCGCCAGCAGCCAAGGCTGGCCCCCCTATGGCTACACCTTC
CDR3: CASSQGWPPYGYTF

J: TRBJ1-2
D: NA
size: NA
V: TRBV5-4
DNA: TGTGCCAGCAGCTTAACACGGACCTATAACTATGGCTACACCTTC
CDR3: CASSLTRTYNYGYTF

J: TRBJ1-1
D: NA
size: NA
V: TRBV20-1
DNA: TGCAGTGCTAGAATTCAAGTTTTCGGTCGCCTTAACACTGAAGCTTTCTTT
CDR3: CSARIQVFGRLNTEAFF

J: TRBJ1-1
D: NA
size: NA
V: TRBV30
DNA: TGTGCCCTCACGGGGGGGGACACTGAAGCTTTCTTT
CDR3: CALTGGDTEAFF

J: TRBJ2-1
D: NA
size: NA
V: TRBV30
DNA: TGTGCCTGGAGTCCCCCCACGAGCTCCTACAATGAGCAGTTCTTC
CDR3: CAWSPPTSSYNEQFF

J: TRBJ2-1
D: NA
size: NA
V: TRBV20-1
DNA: TGCAGCGCTCCCCGGAACAATGAGCAGTTCTTC
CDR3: CSAPRNNEQFF

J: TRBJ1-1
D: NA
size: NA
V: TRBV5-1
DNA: TGCGCCAGCAGCTTGGTCGACATGAACACTGAAGCTTTCTTT
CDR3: CASSLVDMNTEAFF

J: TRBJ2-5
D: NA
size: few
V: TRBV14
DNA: TGTGCCAGCAGCCCCCGGACCCAGGAGACCCAGTACTTC
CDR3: CASSPRTQETQYF

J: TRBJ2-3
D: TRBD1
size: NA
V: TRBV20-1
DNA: TGCAGTGCAGTACAGGGGGCCTCAGATACGCAGTATTTT
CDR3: CSAVQGASDTQYF

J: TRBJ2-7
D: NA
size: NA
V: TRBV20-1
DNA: TGCAGTGCCCCCCGACAGGGACTATACGAGCAGTACTTC
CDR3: CSAPRQGLYEQYF

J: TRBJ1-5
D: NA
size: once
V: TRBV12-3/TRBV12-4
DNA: TGTGCCAGCAGTACCGGGGCCACCACCCTCAATCAGCCCCAGCATTTT
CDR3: CASSTGATTLNQPQHF

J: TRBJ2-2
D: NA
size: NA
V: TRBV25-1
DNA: TGTGCCAGCAGTGAATTACCCCAGGGGTCGAACACCGGGGAGCTGTTTTTT
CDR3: CASSELPQGSNTGELFF

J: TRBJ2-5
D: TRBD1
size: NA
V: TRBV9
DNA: TGTGCCAGCAGCACCTACATCGACAGGGCGGAGACCCAGTACTTC
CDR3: CASSTYIDRAETQYF

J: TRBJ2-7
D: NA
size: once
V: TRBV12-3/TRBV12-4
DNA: TGTGCCAGCAGTCCCCATTTTGGGCAGTCCTACGAGCAGTACTTC
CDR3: CASSPHFGQSYEQYF

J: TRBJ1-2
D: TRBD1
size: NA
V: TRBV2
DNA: TGTGCCAGCAGAAAGGGACAGGGGGACAACTATGGCTACACCTTC
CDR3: CASRKGQGDNYGYTF

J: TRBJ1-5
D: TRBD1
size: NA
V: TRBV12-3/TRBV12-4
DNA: TGTGCCAGCAGTTTCGGGACAGGCGATCAGCCCCAGCATTTT
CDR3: CASSFGTGDQPQHF

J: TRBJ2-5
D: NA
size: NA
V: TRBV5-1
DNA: TGCGCCAGCAGCTCCGGGTCGTCAGAGACCCAGTACTTC
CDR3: CASSSGSSETQYF

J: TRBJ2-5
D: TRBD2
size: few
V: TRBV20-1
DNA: TGCAGTGCCCAAGCGGGAGGTGTGGAGACTCAGTACTTC
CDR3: CSAQAGGVETQYF

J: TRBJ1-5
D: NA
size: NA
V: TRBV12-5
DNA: TGTGCTAGTGGTTTGGTACAAACCTCTTGGGGTCAGCCCCAGCATTTT
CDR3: CASGLVQTSWGQPQHF

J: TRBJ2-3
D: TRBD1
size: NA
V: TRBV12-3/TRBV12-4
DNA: TGTGCCAGCAGGGCGACAGGGGGCACAGATACGCAGTATTTT
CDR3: CASRATGGTDTQYF

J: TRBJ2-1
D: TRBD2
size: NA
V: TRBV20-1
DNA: TGCAGTGCTAGAGATACCCGGACTAGCGGGGGGGAAAATGAGCAGTTCTTC
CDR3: CSARDTRTSGGENEQFF